This T cell receptor beta chain is drawn from a study of memory CD4+ T cells and cytomegalovirus serostatus. Some clones are missing from TCRdb's copy, which holds only in-frame ones; the method was immunoSEQ multiplex PCR. The data contain over 50,000 clones, around 77% of them seen just once; the ten biggest clones take up 1.5% to 2%. Germline V gene data show CDR1 as LNHDA and CDR2 as SQIVND (reference sequence). Trimming left V 7 bases short and J 8 bases short, with 18 bases between. The CDR3 length is 14 residues. Single viable CD3+CD4+CD8-CD45RO+ cells were sorted as the memory CD4+ T cells. After thawing, CD4+ T cells were positively selected.

The J gene is TRBJ2-1, the V gene TRBV19, with D perhaps matching TRBD2 (6 bases). Sequencing used memory CD4+ T cells from blood. This clonotype was sampled from an adult in good health and CMV-seronegative. DNA for the CDR3: TGTGCCAGTAAGTCTCCGGGAGAGAGAGATGAGCAGTTCTTC. Protein product: CASKSPGERDEQFF.